The present T cell receptor beta chain was sequenced within a study of T cell responses to AZD1222 COVID-19 vaccine. The wider study: Researchers grouped second doses given at about 4 or about 12 weeks into one pool.

CDR3 length equals 18 residues. Losses at the gene ends were 0 bases for V and 3 bases for J; bases not matched to a gene: 4. Germline V gene lookup returns CDR1 SGHNT and CDR2 YYREEE (reference sequence). Comment on this clone: The antigen is undetermined.

Libraries were prepared by immunoSEQ multiplex PCR; TCRdb keeps only in-frame clonotypes and omits some of them. The sample shows about 150,000 clones, approximately 92% of them seen only once. Study conclusions and caveats: Per reports, nearly half of all spike-specific TCRs target regions that are unmutated in variants.

This chain uses TRBV5-4 with TRBJ2-1, with 15 bases identical to TRBD2. The sequence was collected from an adult in good health. The material sequenced was peripheral blood, taken on day 0 of AZD1222 vaccination. CDR3 sequence reads: CASSLGTSGGASYNEQFF. CDR3 in DNA: TGTGCCAGCAGCTTGGGGACTAGCGGGGGGGCCAGCTACAATGAGCAGTTCTTC.